Following are 25 T cell receptor beta chains from one sample sequenced in a study of high-grade serous ovarian cancer treatment subgroups (dated by TCRdb to 2020 to 2023). Tumor samples were obtained before definitive surgery or chemotherapy. The library was obtained by the immunoSEQ multiplex PCR assay. In TCRdb, the immuneACCESS table is reduced to in-frame sequences with V and J assigned. These tables do not hold every clone; where another copy was compared, an unresolved V gene accounts for under half, and the others remain unexplained. For this sample the table gives tens of thousands of clones, of which 80% to 90% were detected only once. The biggest ten clones account for under 2.5% of the sample. Sequencing input: tumor tissue. These receptors came from a human donor with high-grade serous ovarian cancer.

The chain combines TRBV19 with TRBJ2-2, with D unclear. The CDR3 sequence is 13 residues long. The germline V gene has CDR1 LNHDA and CDR2 SQIVND (reference sequence). Trimming took off 3 bases at V and 2 bases at J, with 4 bases between the two ends. The CDR3 loop is CASSMFNTGELFF. The CDR3, as DNA: TGTGCCAGTAGTATGTTTAACACCGGGGAGCTGTTTTTT.

The J gene is TRBJ2-7, the V gene TRBV9; D remains ambiguous. Germline V lookup: CDR1 SGDLS, CDR2 YYNGEE. This CDR3 region has 14 residues. V was clipped by 1 base and J by 2 bases, with 10 bases between them. The CDR3 region has the DNA TGTGCCAGCAGCGTAAATGACGGAACCTACGAGCAGTACTTC. The encoded protein is CASSVNDGTYEQYF.

This clone was detected only once. The chain combines TRBV30 with TRBJ2-5; TRBD1 agrees at 7 bases. With V trimmed by 3 bases and J by 7 bases, 11 bases remained unmatched. CDR3 length equals 14 residues. The germline CDR1 and CDR2 sequences are GTSNPN and SVGIG (reference sequence). The CDR3 sequence is CAWSGVQGFGTQYF. The CDR3 coding sequence is TGTGCCTGGAGCGGGGTACAGGGGTTTGGGACCCAGTACTTC.

The chain uses TRBV5-1 and TRBJ2-1; weak D call: TRBD2 (6 bases). Germline CDR1 reads SGHRS; CDR2 reads YFSETQ. The CDR3 is 14 residues long. Trimming removed 0 bases from V and 7 bases from J, with 11 bases in between. CDR3 amino acids: CASSLAGGNNEQFF. CDR3 sequence (DNA): TGCGCCAGCAGCTTGGCGGGCGGGAATAATGAGCAGTTCTTC.

The chain combines TRBV1 with TRBJ2-3; the table gives TRBD2 as D, unverified against the DNA. TRBV1 is tagged as a pseudogene. The CDR3 totals 19 residues. The CDR3 sequence: CTSSQASPGELASTDTQYF. The CDR3 DNA is TGCACCAGCAGCCAAGCCTCCCCGGGGGAACTGGCTAGCACAGATACGCAGTATTTT.

J is TRBJ2-2 and V is TRBV19, with TRBD1 matching 9 bases. This CDR3 has 20 amino acids. The germline V gene encodes CDR1 LNHDA and CDR2 SQIVND (reference sequence). J was trimmed by 0 bases and V by 7 bases; bases with no gene match: 18. The CDR3 is CASKPGQGRRVPANTGELFF. In DNA, the CDR3 is TGTGCCAGTAAACCGGGACAGGGTCGGCGTGTTCCCGCGAACACCGGGGAGCTGTTTTTT. The variable domain in full, with the rest retrieved from reference TRBV19 and TRBJ2-2, is DGGITQSPKYLFRKEGQNVTLSCEQNLNHDAMYWYRQDPGQGLRLIYYSQIVNDFQKGDIAEGYSVSREKKESFPLTVTSAQKNPTAFYLCASKPGQGRRVPANTGELFFGEGSRLTVL.

The V call is TRBV21-1, the J call TRBJ2-1; TRBD2 reflects the table's D call only, with no check against the DNA. TRBV21-1 is noted as a pseudogene. The CDR3 spans 12 residues. CDR3 in DNA: TGTGCCAGCAGCTCTAGACGGACTAGCGAGTTCTTC. This sequence encodes CASSSRRTSEFF.

V gene TRBV9 combines with J gene TRBJ2-3, with 7 bases fitting TRBD1. CDR1 SGDLS and CDR2 YYNGEE come from the germline V gene. This CDR3 has 15 amino acids. V shed 3 bases and J 4 bases; nucleotides not matched to a gene: 8. The CDR3 here is CASSAQGHGPDTQYF. Here the CDR3 DNA reads TGTGCCAGCAGCGCACAGGGGCATGGCCCAGATACGCAGTATTTT.

This clone turned up a few times. The rearrangement joins TRBV7-6 to TRBJ1-4, with TRBD1 matching over 7 bases. This CDR3 comprises 14 residues. Trimming cost V 6 bases and J 5 bases; bases outside gene matches: 6. Germline loops: CDR1 SGHVS, CDR2 FNYEAQ. The CDR3 sequence: CASRVGTANEKLFF. The DNA of the CDR3 is TGTGCCAGCAGGGTCGGGACAGCGAATGAAAAACTGTTTTTT.

This clone was counted between two and nine times. The CDR3 coding sequence is TGTGCCAGCAGTGGCGATGGCTACACCTTC. Protein sequence: CASSGDGYTF. V gene TRBV2 combines with J gene TRBJ1-2; D unclear. This CDR3 has 10 amino acids. Per germline, CDR1 SNHLY and CDR2 FYNNEI. Trimming cost V 4 bases and J 6 bases, with 3 bases left between them.

This rearrangement joins TRBV7-9 to TRBJ1-1, with a tentative D call TRBD1 (6 bases). Germline V gene lookup returns CDR1 SEHNR and CDR2 FQNEAQ (reference sequence). V was clipped by 1 base and J by 0 bases, with 12 bases between them. This CDR3 contains 16 residues. The CDR3 here is CASSLVTGYLNTEAFF. Written as DNA, the CDR3 is TGTGCCAGCAGCTTAGTGACAGGCTACCTGAACACTGAAGCTTTCTTT.

The sample holds a few counts of this clone. The rearrangement uses TRBV2 and TRBJ2-6; 9 nucleotides align to TRBD2. The V gene's germline CDR1 is SNHLY and CDR2 FYNNEI. V was clipped by 6 bases and J by 0 bases; unmatched bases: 9. This CDR3 is 18 amino acids long. The DNA for the CDR3 is TGTGCCAGCAGGTCAGAGCTAGCGGGATACTCTGGGGCCAACGTCCTGACTTTC. It specifies CASRSELAGYSGANVLTF.

The chain links TRBV6-1 to TRBJ1-5; D perhaps matches TRBD1 (5 bases). In germline, CDR1 is MNHNS, CDR2 SASEGT. The CDR3 totals 12 residues. V was pared by 8 bases and J by 7 bases, with 12 bases between. The CDR3 loop reads CASAGLGQPQHF. CDR3 DNA sequence: TGTGCCAGCGCAGGGCTGGGGCAGCCCCAGCATTTT.

This sequence joins TRBV28 and TRBJ2-5; TRBD2 aligns across 7 bases. Germline V lookup: CDR1 MDHEN, CDR2 SYDVKM. V dropped 3 bases and J dropped 5; count of bases not matched to a gene: 6. This CDR3 has 14 amino acids. CDR3 nucleotides: TGTGCCAGCAGTTTCAAAGCGGGATCCGAGACCCAGTACTTC. Translation gives CASSFKAGSETQYF.

This clone was observed a handful of times. This sequence joins TRBV6-5 and TRBJ1-1, with D tentatively TRBD1 (5 bases). Germline CDR1 and CDR2: MNHEY and SVGAGI. Trimming removed 5 bases at V and 2 bases at J, with 15 bases between. CDR3 length equals 15 residues. The CDR3 region has the DNA TGTGCCAGCAGTCTGGTGGGGCGGTCAAACACTGAAGCTTTCTTT. As protein: CASSLVGRSNTEAFF.

This clone occurred once. This sequence joins TRBV2 and TRBJ2-2; 8 bases map to TRBD1. The length of the CDR3 is 15 residues. After removal of 6 bases from V and 0 bases from J, the junction contained 3 bases not matched to a gene. The V gene's germline CDR1 is SNHLY and CDR2 FYNNEI. Written as DNA, the CDR3 is TGTGCCAGCAGGGCACAGGGGGCGAACACCGGGGAGCTGTTTTTT. Translating gives CASRAQGANTGELFF.

This clone is a singleton in its sample. The chain couples TRBV7-9 to TRBJ1-3; no clear D gene. The germline gives CDR1 SEHNR, CDR2 FQNEAQ (reference sequence). With 6 bases removed from V and 0 bases from J, the gap between germline ends came to 15 bases. The CDR3 loop spans 16 amino acids. CDR3 loop: CASRFGESFSGNTIYF. CDR3 sequence (DNA): TGTGCCAGCAGATTCGGCGAGTCTTTCTCTGGAAACACCATATATTTT.

This clone has only one observation. V usage is TRBV14 and J usage is TRBJ2-7; TRBD1 agrees at 10 bases. V gave up 2 bases and J gave up 1 base; unmatched junction bases: 2. Germline V gene data show CDR1 as SGHDN and CDR2 as FVKESK. The CDR3 extends over 15 amino acids. The CDR3 region is CASSQPGQGSYEQYF. CDR3 DNA sequence: TGTGCCAGCAGCCAACCGGGACAGGGGTCCTACGAGCAGTACTTC. Filled out from reference TRBV14 and TRBJ2-7, the complete variable domain reads EAGVTQFPSHSVIEKGQTVTLRCDPISGHDNLYWYRRVMGKEIKFLLHFVKESKQDESGMPNNRFLAERTGGTYSTLKVQPAELEDSGVYFCASSQPGQGSYEQYFGPGTRLTVT.

This rearrangement joins TRBV27 to TRBJ2-1; the D is unclear. Germline values: CDR1 MNHEY, CDR2 SMNVEV (reference sequence). Trimming removed 3 bases from V and 10 bases from J, with 13 bases in between. The CDR3 consists of 13 residues. Here the CDR3 reads CASSFSAFREQFF. CDR3 nucleotides: TGTGCCAGCAGTTTTTCTGCGTTCCGAGAGCAGTTCTTC.

The V and J genes are TRBV5-1 and TRBJ1-2, with D tentatively TRBD1 (5 bases). This CDR3 has 15 residues. V was clipped by 0 bases and J by 2 bases, with 11 bases between them. Germline CDR1 SGHRS, CDR2 YFSETQ. In DNA form, the CDR3 reads TGCGCCAGCAGCTTGGGGGGGGTTCGGAACTATGGCTACACCTTC. Translated: CASSLGGVRNYGYTF.

The V and J genes are TRBV28 and TRBJ1-1, with D tentatively TRBD1 (5 bases). The ends were cut back, 6 bases at V and 8 bases at J, with 13 bases in the middle. The CDR3 is 12 amino acids. Looked up from germline, CDR1 is MDHEN and CDR2 is SYDVKM. The CDR3 DNA reads as TGTGCCAGCAGCCCAGATTACAGGGAAGCTTTCTTT. This sequence encodes CASSPDYREAFF.

The chain employs TRBV28 and TRBJ2-1; D may correspond to TRBD1 or TRBD2 (5 bases each). Germline V lookup: CDR1 MDHEN, CDR2 SYDVKM. This CDR3 has 14 amino acids. Trimming removed 4 bases at V and 7 bases at J, with 14 bases between. The CDR3 DNA is TGTGCCAGCAGTTACCAGGGATGGGGGAATGAGCAGTTCTTC. Translation gives CASSYQGWGNEQFF.

The table lists this clone with a count of one. The V and J genes are TRBV10-1 and TRBJ2-3; D may be TRBD2 (5 bases). V was cut by 6 bases and J by 3 bases, with 16 bases left in between. The CDR3 covers 15 residues. CDR1 is WNHNN and CDR2 is SYGVQD in the germline V gene (reference sequence). CDR3 loop: CASRGSGRTTDTQYF. DNA for the CDR3: TGCGCCAGCAGGGGGAGTGGCCGCACAACAGATACGCAGTATTTT.

The chain joins TRBV11-2 to TRBJ2-3, with 8 positions matching TRBD2. Germline V gives CDR1 SGHAT, CDR2 FQNNGV. V shed 6 bases, J shed 6 bases, and the junction held 5 bases outside the gene matches. This CDR3 has 13 residues. CDR3 nucleotide sequence: TGTGCCAGCAGATTTAGCGGGGCGGATACGCAGTATTTT. This sequence encodes CASRFSGADTQYF.

CDR3 sequence reads: CASSFEGGSYEQYF. CDR3 nucleotides: TGCGCCAGCAGCTTCGAGGGGGGCTCCTACGAGCAGTACTTC. The chain uses TRBV5-1 and TRBJ2-7; either TRBD1 or TRBD2 may fit D (6 bases each). Trimming left V 2 bases short and J 0 bases short, with 9 bases between. The germline V gene has CDR1 SGHRS and CDR2 YFSETQ. The CDR3 consists of 14 residues.